This TCR beta chain was retrieved from a study of T cell responses to AZD1222 COVID-19 vaccine. The study, taken as a whole, reports: Every sample of the repertoires postdated the peak T cell response. Mostly white British, mostly female donors; authors suggested clonal diversity may be underestimated.

The CDR3 spans 12 residues. Deletions cut 3 bases from V and 0 bases from J, with 1 base between. The germline gives CDR1 LGHDT, CDR2 YNNKEL (reference sequence). Method: immunoSEQ multiplex PCR; TCRdb's copy keeps in-frame clones and lacks some. In the table there are 130,000 to 150,000 clones, approximately 92% of which are singletons. Points on this clone: The antigen is not known.

The TCR was taken from an adult in good health. Source: peripheral blood, taken on day 0 of AZD1222 vaccination. The chain has TRBV3-1 (or the pseudogene TRBV3-2) and TRBJ2-3, with D unresolved. CDR3 coding DNA: TGTGCCAGCAGCCAGAGCACAGATACGCAGTATTTT. The encoded protein is CASSQSTDTQYF.